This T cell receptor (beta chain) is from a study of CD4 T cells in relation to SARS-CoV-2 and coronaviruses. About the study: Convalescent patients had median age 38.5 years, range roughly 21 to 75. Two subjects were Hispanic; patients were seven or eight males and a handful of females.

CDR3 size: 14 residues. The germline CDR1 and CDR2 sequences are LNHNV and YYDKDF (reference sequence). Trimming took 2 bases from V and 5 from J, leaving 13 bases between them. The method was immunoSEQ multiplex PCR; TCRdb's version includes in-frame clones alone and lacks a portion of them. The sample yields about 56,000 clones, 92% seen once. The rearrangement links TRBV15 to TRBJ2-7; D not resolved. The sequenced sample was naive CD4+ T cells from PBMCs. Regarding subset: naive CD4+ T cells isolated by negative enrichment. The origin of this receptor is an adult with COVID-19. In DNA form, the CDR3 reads TGTGCCACCAGCAGATCCCTAGGGAAGAACGAGCAGTACTTC. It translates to CATSRSLGKNEQYF.